Below, 18 T cell receptor beta chains from the same sample are listed, as sequenced in a study of Tregs in tolerant kidney transplant recipients (dated by TCRdb to about 2019). Library preparation employed the immunoSEQ multiplex PCR assay. TCRdb stores this immuneACCESS table with in-frame sequences only. Part of the clones is absent; in the studies checked, under half of the shortfall reflects unresolved V genes, and no reason is known for the rest. The sample's own table lists tens of thousands of clones. The ten largest clones take up around 0.8% of the sample. The time point label corresponds to: blood sample drawn before combined kidney and bone marrow transplant. Material: CD4+ T cells from blood, obtained before the transplant. These receptors were obtained from a human donor who received a combined kidney and bone marrow transplant.

With respect to this clone: The read ends 3 residues before the CDR3 terminus; that terminus is restored from the germline J gene. The gene calls are TRBV20-1 and TRBJ2-5, with D maybe TRBD2 (7 bases). The CDR3 is 13 amino acids. V dropped 4 bases and J dropped 4 bases, with 13 bases sitting between them. Germline CDR1 and CDR2: DFQATT and SNEGSKA (reference sequence). Incomplete CDR3 DNA: TGCAGTGCTAATAAGGGGGAGGGAGAGACC. This codes for CSANKGEGET. Given in full, the CDR3 is CSANKGEGETQYF.

As for this clone: The sequenced fragment ends 3 residues before the CDR3 boundary, so the rest is inferred from the germline J gene. The V gene is TRBV29-1, the J gene TRBJ2-7, with D perhaps TRBD1 (7 bases). CDR1 SQVTM and CDR2 ANQGSEA come from the germline V gene. CDR3 length: 12 amino acids. The V and J ends lost 3 bases and 6 bases respectively, with 12 bases between them. The CDR3 protein is CSVDGQGGEQYF. Incomplete CDR3 DNA: TGCAGCGTTGATGGGCAGGGGGGCGAG.

Comments on this clone: The read ends 3 residues shy of where the CDR3 ends; the end is completed using the germline J gene. The rearrangement links TRBV5-6 to TRBJ1-5; weak D call: TRBD1 (6 bases). V was shortened by 2 bases and J by 7 bases, with 7 bases between the two germline ends. Germline CDR1 reads SGHDT; CDR2 reads YYEEEE. There are 12 residues in the CDR3. The sequenced CDR3 bases are TGTGCCAGCAGCTTACAGGGCCAGCCC. Translating it yields CASSLQGQP. The full CDR3 protein is CASSLQGQPQHF. Variable domain in full (rest from reference TRBV5-6 and TRBJ1-5): DAGVTQSPTHLIKTRGQQVTLRCSPKSGHDTVSWYQQALGQGPQFIFQYYEEEERQRGNFPDRFSGHQFPNYSSELNVNALLLGDSALYLCASSLQGQPQHFGDGTRLSIL.

As regards this clone: The missing CDR3 end, 3 residues past where the read stops, is filled in from the germline J gene. The chain couples TRBV2 to TRBJ2-7; D unclear. Trimming took 7 bases from V and 3 from J, leaving 7 bases between them. This CDR3 has 11 residues. Germline assignment: CDR1 SNHLY and CDR2 FYNNEI. Incomplete CDR3 DNA: TGTGCCAGCAACTACTACTACGAG. This encodes CASNYYYE. The whole CDR3 reads CASNYYYEQYF.

A remark on this clone: Sequencing ends 3 residues short of the CDR3 end; the germline J gene provides the rest. The chain recombines TRBV16 with TRBJ2-5; D perhaps matches TRBD1 (5 bases). This CDR3 contains 12 residues. Germline CDR1 is KGHSY and CDR2 is FQNENV. The DNA read from the CDR3 is TGTGCCAGCAGCCAGTCCCAGGGCACC. Protein sequence: CASSQSQGT. The whole CDR3 protein reads CASSQSQGTQYF.

A word on this clone: The read finishes 3 residues shy of the CDR3 end, and the germline J gene is used to complete it. This sequence joins TRBV7-8 and TRBJ2-3; 14 nucleotides line up with TRBD2. Germline CDR1 reads SGHVS; CDR2 reads FQNEAQ. J gave up 5 bases and V 1 base, and 8 bases lay outside the gene matches. The CDR3 covers 18 residues. CDR3 DNA (partial): TGTGCCAGCAGCTTAGGGGGGACTAGCGGGAGCTTCGGAGATACG. Protein product: CASSLGGTSGSFGDT. The complete CDR3 protein is CASSLGGTSGSFGDTQYF.

CDR3 amino acids: CSAQRQGQYF. The sequenced part of the CDR3 DNA is TGCAGTGCGCAGAGACAGGGT. The chain employs TRBV20-1 and TRBJ2-4; TRBD1 matches 7 bases. The CDR3 extends 3 residues past the end of the read, so its final part is completed from the germline J gene. The CDR3 consists of 10 residues. Germline loops: CDR1 DFQATT, CDR2 SNEGSKA (reference sequence).

Points on this clone: The read ends 3 residues early relative to the CDR3; the germline J gene fills the gap. The rearrangement uses TRBV29-1 and TRBJ2-1; 11 nucleotides line up with TRBD2. This CDR3 spans 13 amino acids. Germline V gives CDR1 SQVTM, CDR2 ANQGSEA. Trimming cost V 7 bases and J 4 bases; bases outside gene matches: 3. The CDR3 DNA, read in part, is TGCAGCGGCAGACTAGCGGGATACAATGAG. This codes for CSGRLAGYNE. In full, the CDR3 reads CSGRLAGYNEQFF.

Comment on this clone: Sequencing ends 3 residues short of the CDR3 end; the germline J gene provides the rest. This chain links TRBV5-4 with TRBJ2-1, with a possible D match to TRBD2 (6 bases). Deletions cut 1 base from V and 8 bases from J, with 10 bases between. In germline, CDR1 is SGHNT, CDR2 YYREEE (reference sequence). The CDR3 loop spans 13 amino acids. This chain's CDR3 is CASSLWGVDEQFF. The CDR3 DNA, read in part, is TGTGCCAGCAGCTTGTGGGGGGTGGATGAG.

Points on this clone: The read comes to an end 3 residues before the CDR3 does, leaving the germline J gene to fill in the end. This chain uses TRBV20-1 with TRBJ2-1; 11 bases agree with TRBD1. The CDR3 extends over 15 amino acids. CDR1 DFQATT and CDR2 SNEGSKA come from the germline V gene (reference sequence). V trimming: 5 bases; J trimming: 7 bases; junction bases outside the gene matches: 10. The CDR3 loop reads CSADESDRGLNEQFF. Partial CDR3 DNA: TGCAGTGCTGATGAGTCGGACAGGGGGCTGAATGAG.

Remarks on this clone: The CDR3 goes on 3 residues after the read ends, and that part is filled in from the germline J gene. The V gene is TRBV2, the J gene TRBJ1-2; TRBD1 matches at 7 bases. V gave up 2 bases and J gave up 4 bases; unmatched junction bases: 7. This CDR3 contains 15 residues. The germline V gene encodes CDR1 SNHLY and CDR2 FYNNEI. Partial CDR3 DNA: TGTGCCAGCAGTGAAACAGGGGACACGATCTATGGC. It yields the protein CASSETGDTIYG. The full CDR3 protein is CASSETGDTIYGYTF.

As to this clone: The read gets to within 3 residues of the CDR3 end, and the germline J gene fills in the rest. V is TRBV6-1 and J is TRBJ1-1, with D unclear. The CDR3 consists of 15 residues. The V gene's germline CDR1 is MNHNS and CDR2 SASEGT. V was shortened by 1 base and J by 0 bases, with 9 bases between the two germline ends. The CDR3 region is CASSEVQRVNTEAFF. The sequenced CDR3 bases are TGTGCCAGCAGTGAAGTTCAGAGGGTGAACACTGAA.

On this clone itself: Sequencing ends 3 residues short of the CDR3 end; the germline J gene provides the rest. This sequence joins TRBV29-1 and TRBJ1-2, with 8 bases identical to TRBD1. This CDR3 spans 13 amino acids. V was clipped by 6 bases and J by 4 bases; unmatched bases: 7. Germline loops: CDR1 SQVTM, CDR2 ANQGSEA. The covered CDR3 bases are TGCAGCGTCGTGGGGGACAGGCTCTATGGC. Amino acids: CSVVGDRLYG. The complete CDR3 protein is CSVVGDRLYGYTF. Full variable domain (rest looked up from reference TRBV29-1 and TRBJ1-2): SAVISQKPSRDICQRGTSLTIQCQVDSQVTMMFWYRQQPGQSLTLIATANQGSEATYESGFVIDKFPISRPNLTFSTLTVSNMSPEDSSIYLCSVVGDRLYGYTFGSGTRLTVV.

About this clone itself: Read data end 3 residues before the CDR3 end; the end is taken from the germline J gene. The chain joins TRBV7-1 to TRBJ2-3, with TRBD2 identical over 9 bases. TRBV7-1 is classed as an ORF, of uncertain function. Trimming took 2 bases from V and 0 from J; bases not matched to a gene: 12. The CDR3 runs 19 residues. Partial CDR3 DNA: TGTGCCAGCAGCTCAAAGGCTAGCGGGACCTCCCCTAGCACAGATACG. Protein: CASSSKASGTSPSTDT. The CDR3 reads in full as CASSSKASGTSPSTDTQYF.

On this clone itself: The read ends 3 residues shy of where the CDR3 ends; the end is completed using the germline J gene. V usage is TRBV6-2 or TRBV6-3 and J usage is TRBJ1-1; 12 bases map to TRBD1. This CDR3 has 17 residues. Trimming cost V 6 bases and J 4 bases; bases outside gene matches: 12. Germline V lookup: CDR1 MNHEY, CDR2 SVGEGT. CDR3 DNA, as far as it was read: TGTGCCAGCAGAACCGGGACAGGGGGCGGCGGGGGCACTGAA. Translation gives CASRTGTGGGGGTE. In full, the CDR3 reads CASRTGTGGGGGTEAFF.

On this clone: The read is 3 residues too short to cover the CDR3 end, so that end is filled in from the germline J gene. The rearrangement uses TRBV19 and TRBJ2-2, with D possibly matching TRBD1 (5 bases). There are 14 residues in the CDR3. Germline loops: CDR1 LNHDA, CDR2 SQIVND (reference sequence). V lost 3 bases and J 7 bases, leaving 12 bases between the germline ends. The CDR3 DNA, read in part, is TGTGCCAGTAGTATCCCAGGGCGAAGCGGGGAG. The encoded protein is CASSIPGRSGE. The entire CDR3 protein is CASSIPGRSGELFF. The full variable domain, with the rest looked up from reference TRBV19 and TRBJ2-2, is DGGITQSPKYLFRKEGQNVTLSCEQNLNHDAMYWYRQDPGQGLRLIYYSQIVNDFQKGDIAEGYSVSREKKESFPLTVTSAQKNPTAFYLCASSIPGRSGELFFGEGSRLTVL.

CDR3 in amino acids: CAWSQGSGRQNEQFF. The CDR3 bases that were read are TGTGCCTGGTCACAGGGTAGCGGGAGGCAAAATGAG. V is TRBV30 and J is TRBJ2-1, with 10 bases matching TRBD2. Read data end 3 residues before the CDR3 end; the end is taken from the germline J gene. CDR1 is GTSNPN, CDR2 SVGIG, per germline (reference sequence). The trim removed 5 bases at V and 7 bases at J, leaving 11 bases unmatched. The CDR3 covers 15 residues.

With regard to this clone: The read falls 3 residues short of the CDR3 end, and the missing part is taken from the germline J gene. The genes are TRBV7-2 and TRBJ2-2; D might be TRBD1 (6 bases). Trimming stripped 3 bases from V and 3 bases from J, with 11 bases between. The CDR3 totals 15 residues. Germline V lookup: CDR1 SGHTA, CDR2 FQGNSA. The CDR3: CASSFRQVDTGELFF. Partial CDR3 DNA: TGTGCCAGCAGCTTTAGACAGGTCGACACCGGGGAG. The whole variable domain, remainder taken from reference TRBV7-2 and TRBJ2-2, is GAGVSQSPSNKVTEKGKDVELRCDPISGHTALYWYRQSLGQGLEFLIYFQGNSAPDKSGLPSDRFSAERTGGSVSTLTIQRTQQEDSAVYLCASSFRQVDTGELFFGEGSRLTVL.